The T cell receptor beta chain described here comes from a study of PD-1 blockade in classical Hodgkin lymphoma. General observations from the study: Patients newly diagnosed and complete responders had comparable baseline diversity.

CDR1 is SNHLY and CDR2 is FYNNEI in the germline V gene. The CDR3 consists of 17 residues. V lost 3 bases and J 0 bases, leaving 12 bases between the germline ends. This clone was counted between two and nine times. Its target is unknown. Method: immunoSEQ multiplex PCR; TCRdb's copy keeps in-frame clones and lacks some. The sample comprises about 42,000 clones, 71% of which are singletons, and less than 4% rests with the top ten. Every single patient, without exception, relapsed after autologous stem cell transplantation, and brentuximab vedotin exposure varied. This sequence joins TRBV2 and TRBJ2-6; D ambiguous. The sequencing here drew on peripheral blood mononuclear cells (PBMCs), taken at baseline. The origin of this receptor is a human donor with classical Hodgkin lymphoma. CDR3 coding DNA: TGTGCCAGCAGTGAGACCGGACGGATCTCTGGGGCCAACGTCCTGACTTTC. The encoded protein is CASSETGRISGANVLTF.